The 5 T cell receptor beta chains below come from one sample, sequenced in a study of beta chain features in type 1 diabetes. Overall study findings and caveats: Shortening that was moderate but significant affected the TCRB CDR3s of Type 1 diabetes patients in all four CD4+ subsets.

These receptors' antigens are unknown. Expressed TCRB transcripts got sequenced, as all isolated RNA was reverse transcribed. Libraries were prepared by immunoSEQ multiplex PCR; TCRdb keeps only in-frame clonotypes and omits some of them. Among about 660,000 clones listed, around 15% were seen once. The material sequenced was naive CD4+ T cells from blood. The receptors shown here come from a man between 18 and 29 years old with type 1 diabetes.

A few counts support this clone. The CDR3 bases are TGTGCCAGCAGCGTAGAATCCGGTCCCTATGGCTACACCTTC. This codes for CASSVESGPYGYTF. The chain employs TRBV9 and TRBJ1-2; D call uncertain. The CDR3 length is 14 residues. Germline CDR1 is SGDLS and CDR2 is YYNGEE. V dropped 0 bases and J dropped 4 bases, with 10 bases sitting between them.

In this sample, this clone turned up a few times. This chain links TRBV4-1 with TRBJ1-2; perhaps TRBD1 as D (6 bases). Germline loops: CDR1 MGHRA, CDR2 YSYEKL. The CDR3 is 15 amino acids. The ends were cut back, 0 bases at V and 7 bases at J, with 15 bases in the middle. CDR3 protein: CASSQEGRGAGGYTF. CDR3 nucleotide sequence: TGCGCCAGCAGCCAAGAAGGAAGGGGGGCGGGTGGCTACACCTTC.

There are a few counts of this clone. The V and J genes are TRBV27 and TRBJ2-3; a weak D match, TRBD2 (6 bases). V was clipped by 1 base and J by 1 base, with 12 bases between them. Germline assignment: CDR1 MNHEY and CDR2 SMNVEV (reference sequence). This CDR3 is 16 amino acids long. This CDR3 is CASSLLAVPGTDTQYF. The CDR3, as DNA: TGTGCCAGCAGTTTATTAGCGGTTCCGGGCACAGATACGCAGTATTTT.

This clone was counted between two and nine times. The genes are TRBV9 and TRBJ2-7; D is unresolved. This CDR3 has 15 residues. V lost 4 bases and J lost 5, with 19 bases in between. Germline V lookup: CDR1 SGDLS, CDR2 YYNGEE. The CDR3 spells CASSPAVFQNHEQYF. In nucleotides, the CDR3 is TGTGCCAGCAGCCCGGCCGTCTTCCAAAACCACGAGCAGTACTTC. Combining the CDR3 with reference TRBV9 and TRBJ2-7 gives the whole variable domain DSGVTQTPKHLITATGQRVTLRCSPRSGDLSVYWYQQSLDQGLQFLIQYYNGEERAKGNILERFSAQQFPDLHSELNLSSLELGDSALYFCASSPAVFQNHEQYFGPGTRLTVT.

V gene TRBV30 combines with J gene TRBJ1-1; weak D call: TRBD1 (6 bases). The CDR3 contains 12 residues. The V gene's germline CDR1 is GTSNPN and CDR2 SVGIG (reference sequence). V lost 7 bases and J 3 bases, leaving 12 bases between the germline ends. The CDR3 DNA reads as TGTGCCTCCGAGGGGGGGTACACTGAAGCTTTCTTT. Translating it yields CASEGGYTEAFF.